This T cell receptor (beta chain) came from a study of T cell changes during pregnancy in multiple sclerosis. The CDR3 has 13 residues. V was pared by 1 base and J by 15 bases, with 6 bases of the junction left unmatched. Germline CDR1 MGHRA, CDR2 YSYEKL. TCRdb's copy holds only in-frame clones and misses some; the assay was immunoSEQ multiplex PCR. The sample consists of tens of thousands of clones, 85% to 95% of them appearing once. The sample consisted of peripheral blood, taken in the third trimester of pregnancy. The chain links TRBV4-1 to TRBJ2-1; TRBD2 aligns across 10 bases. This sequence originates from a female donor in good health, enrolled as a control in a pregnancy study. The CDR3 region has the DNA TGCGCCAGCAGCCAAGGGTCTAGCGGGAGTCGGTTCTTC. Protein product: CASSQGSSGSRFF.